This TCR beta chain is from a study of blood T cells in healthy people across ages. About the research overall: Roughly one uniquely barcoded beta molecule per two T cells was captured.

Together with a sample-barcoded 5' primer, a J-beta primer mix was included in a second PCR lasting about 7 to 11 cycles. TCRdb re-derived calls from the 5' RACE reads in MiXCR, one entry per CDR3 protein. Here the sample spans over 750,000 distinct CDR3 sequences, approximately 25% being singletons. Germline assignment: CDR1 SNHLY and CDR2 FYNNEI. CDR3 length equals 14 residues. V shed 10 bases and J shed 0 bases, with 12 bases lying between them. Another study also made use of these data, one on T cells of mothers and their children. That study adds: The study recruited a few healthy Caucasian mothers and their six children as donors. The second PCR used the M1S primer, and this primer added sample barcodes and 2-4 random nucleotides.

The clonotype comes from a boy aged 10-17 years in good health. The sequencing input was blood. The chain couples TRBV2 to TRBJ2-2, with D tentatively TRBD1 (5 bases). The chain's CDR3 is CANNRNSNTGELFF. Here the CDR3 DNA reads TGTGCCAACAACAGGAATTCGAACACCGGGGAGCTGTTTTTT.